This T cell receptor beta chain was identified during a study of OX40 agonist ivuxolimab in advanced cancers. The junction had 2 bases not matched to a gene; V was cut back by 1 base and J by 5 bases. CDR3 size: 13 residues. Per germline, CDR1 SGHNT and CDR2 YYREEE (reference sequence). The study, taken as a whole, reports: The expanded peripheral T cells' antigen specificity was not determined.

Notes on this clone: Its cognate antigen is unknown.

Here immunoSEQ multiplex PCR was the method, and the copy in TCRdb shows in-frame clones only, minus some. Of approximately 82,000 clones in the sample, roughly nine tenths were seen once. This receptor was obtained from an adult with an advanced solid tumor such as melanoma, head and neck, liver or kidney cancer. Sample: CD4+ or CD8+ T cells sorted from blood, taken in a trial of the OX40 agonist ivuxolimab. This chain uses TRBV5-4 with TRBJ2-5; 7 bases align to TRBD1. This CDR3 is CASSLTGVETQYF. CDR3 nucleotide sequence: TGTGCCAGCAGCTTGACAGGGGTGGAGACCCAGTACTTC.